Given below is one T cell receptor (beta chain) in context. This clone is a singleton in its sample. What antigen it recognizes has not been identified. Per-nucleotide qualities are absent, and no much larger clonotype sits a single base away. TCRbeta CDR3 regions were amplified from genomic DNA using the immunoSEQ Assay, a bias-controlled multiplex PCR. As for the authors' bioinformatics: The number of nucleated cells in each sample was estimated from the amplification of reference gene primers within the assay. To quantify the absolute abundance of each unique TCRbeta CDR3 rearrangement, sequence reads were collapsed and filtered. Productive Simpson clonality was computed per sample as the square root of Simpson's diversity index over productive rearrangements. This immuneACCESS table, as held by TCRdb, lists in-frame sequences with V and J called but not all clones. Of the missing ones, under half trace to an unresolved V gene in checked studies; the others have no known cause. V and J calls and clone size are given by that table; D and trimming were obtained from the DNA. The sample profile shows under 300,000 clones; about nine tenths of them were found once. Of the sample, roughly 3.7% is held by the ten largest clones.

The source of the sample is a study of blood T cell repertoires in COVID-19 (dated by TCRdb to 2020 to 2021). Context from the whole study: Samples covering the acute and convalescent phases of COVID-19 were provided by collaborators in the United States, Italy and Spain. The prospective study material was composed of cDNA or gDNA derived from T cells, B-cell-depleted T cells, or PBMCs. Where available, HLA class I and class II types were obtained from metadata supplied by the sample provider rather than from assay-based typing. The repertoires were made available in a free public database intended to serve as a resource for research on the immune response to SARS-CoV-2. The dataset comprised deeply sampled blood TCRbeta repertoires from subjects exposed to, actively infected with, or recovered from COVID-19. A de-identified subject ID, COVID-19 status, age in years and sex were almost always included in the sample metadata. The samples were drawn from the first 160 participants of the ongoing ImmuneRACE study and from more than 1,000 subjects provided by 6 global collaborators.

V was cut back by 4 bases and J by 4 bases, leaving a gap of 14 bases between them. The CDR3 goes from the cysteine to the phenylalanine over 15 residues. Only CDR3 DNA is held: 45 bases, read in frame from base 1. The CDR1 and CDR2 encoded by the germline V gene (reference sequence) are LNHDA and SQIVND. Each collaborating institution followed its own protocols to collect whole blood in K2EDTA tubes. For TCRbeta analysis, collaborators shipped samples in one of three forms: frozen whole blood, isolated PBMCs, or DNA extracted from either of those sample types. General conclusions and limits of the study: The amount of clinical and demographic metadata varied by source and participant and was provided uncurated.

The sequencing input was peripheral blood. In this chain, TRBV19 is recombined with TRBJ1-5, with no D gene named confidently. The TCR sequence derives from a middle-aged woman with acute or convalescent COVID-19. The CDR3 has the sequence CASSNSWEFNQPQHF. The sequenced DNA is TGTGCCAGTAGTAATTCATGGGAGTTTAATCAGCCCCAGCATTTT.